This TCR beta chain was obtained from a study of blood T cell repertoires in COVID-19. The method was immunoSEQ multiplex PCR; TCRdb's version includes in-frame clones alone and lacks a portion of them. The sample has about 130,000 clones; 90% are singletons. The ends were cut back, 5 bases at V and 1 base at J, with 15 bases in the middle. The germline V gene has CDR1 LNHDA and CDR2 SQIVND (reference sequence). The CDR3 covers 15 residues. This chain joins TRBV19 and TRBJ2-7; possible D gene TRBD1, 6 bases. The sequencing input was peripheral blood. The receptor was derived from a man aged 45-65 years with active COVID-19. CDR3 sequence: CASSVGGGSSYEQYF. In DNA, the CDR3 is TGTGCCAGTAGTGTCGGTGGGGGCAGTTCCTACGAGCAGTACTTC. Filled out from reference TRBV19 and TRBJ2-7, the complete variable domain reads DGGITQSPKYLFRKEGQNVTLSCEQNLNHDAMYWYRQDPGQGLRLIYYSQIVNDFQKGDIAEGYSVSREKKESFPLTVTSAQKNPTAFYLCASSVGGGSSYEQYFGPGTRLTVT.